This TCR beta chain emerged from a study of blood T cells in healthy people across ages. The wider study: About one barcoded beta molecule per two T cells came from capture by template switching.

Then a second PCR, running about 7 to 11 cycles, was carried out with a sample-barcoded 5' primer and a J-beta primer mix. TCRdb re-called the 5' RACE reads through MiXCR, storing one row per CDR3 protein. The table has hundreds of thousands of distinct CDR3 sequences, roughly a quarter seen once. Worth noting for this clonotype: An end of the junction does not agree with germline; a read error may underlie this.

This CDR3 is 13 amino acids long. Germline V gene sequence: CDR1 SGHTA, CDR2 FQGNSA. These data also formed part of another study, on T cells of mothers and their children. As that report states: For cDNA synthesis, the complete extracted RNA was used (about 1.6 ug per 15 ul). A second PCR was performed with the M1S primer. This primer added sample barcodes and 2-4 random nucleotides.

The chain is built from TRBV7-2 and TRBJ1-2; a possible D gene is TRBD1 (5 bases). This sequence originates from a boy aged 2 to 10 in good health. Sequenced: blood. The CDR3 here is CACSLDNNYGYTF. DNA for the CDR3: TGTGCCTGCAGCTTGGACAATAACTATGGCTACACCTTC.